This T cell receptor (beta chain) was recorded in a study of PD-L1 blockade in urothelial cancer. Across the whole study: About 90% of the roughly 29 patients were men with bladder-origin urothelial cancer. Blood samples had a median of 141,255 T cells. Blood analysis took place 3 weeks (second dose) and 6 weeks after treatment start.

Regarding time point: pretreatment peripheral blood. Data came from immunoSEQ multiplex PCR; TCRdb stores just in-frame clones and leaves some out. The sample holds approximately 79,000 clones; around 85% are singletons and the top ten take approximately 6.7%. This clonotype was sampled from a man in his forties with urothelial cancer. Sample: PBMCs, taken around atezolizumab (anti-PD-L1) treatment.

CDR3 nucleotide sequence: TGCAGCGTTTCGCAGGACTACGAGCAGTACTTC. It yields the protein CSVSQDYEQYF. This chain uses TRBV29-1 with TRBJ2-7; the D is unclear. CDR3 length equals 11 residues. The germline gives CDR1 SQVTM, CDR2 ANQGSEA. The V end lost 5 bases, the J end lost 3 bases, and 8 bases lay between the germline ends.